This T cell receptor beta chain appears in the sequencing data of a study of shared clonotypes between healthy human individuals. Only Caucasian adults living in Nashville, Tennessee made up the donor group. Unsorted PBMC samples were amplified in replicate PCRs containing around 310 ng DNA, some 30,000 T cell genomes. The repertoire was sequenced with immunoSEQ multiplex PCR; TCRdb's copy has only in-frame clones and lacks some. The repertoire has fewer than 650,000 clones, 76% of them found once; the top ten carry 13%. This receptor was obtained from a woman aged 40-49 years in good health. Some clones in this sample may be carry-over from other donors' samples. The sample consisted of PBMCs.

CDR3 loop: CAWSVRQGSFPGGYTF. CDR3 nucleotides: TGTGCCTGGAGTGTAAGGCAAGGTTCATTCCCGGGTGGCTACACCTTC. The chain carries TRBV30 and TRBJ1-2; D remains ambiguous. This CDR3 is built from 16 residues. V shed 0 bases and J shed 7 bases, with 21 bases lying between them. Germline V lookup: CDR1 GTSNPN, CDR2 SVGIG (reference sequence). Together with reference TRBV30 and TRBJ1-2, the CDR3 gives the full variable domain: SQTIHQWPATLVQPVGSPLSLECTVEGTSNPNLYWYRQAAGRGLQLLFYSVGIGQISSEVPQNLSASRPQDRQFILSSKKLLLSDSGFYLCAWSVRQGSFPGGYTFGSGTRLTVV.